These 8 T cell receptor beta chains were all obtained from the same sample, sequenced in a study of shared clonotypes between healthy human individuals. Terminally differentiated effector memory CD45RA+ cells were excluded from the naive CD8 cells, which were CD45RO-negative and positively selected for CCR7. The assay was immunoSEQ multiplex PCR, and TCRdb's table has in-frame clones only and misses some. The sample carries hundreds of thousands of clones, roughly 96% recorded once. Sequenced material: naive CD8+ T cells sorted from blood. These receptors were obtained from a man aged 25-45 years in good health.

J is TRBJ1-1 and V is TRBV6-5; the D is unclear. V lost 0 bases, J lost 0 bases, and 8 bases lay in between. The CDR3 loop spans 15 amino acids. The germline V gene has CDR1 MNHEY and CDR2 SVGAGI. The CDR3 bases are TGTGCCAGCAGTTACTCAGGGCAGCTGAACACTGAAGCTTTCTTT. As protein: CASSYSGQLNTEAFF.

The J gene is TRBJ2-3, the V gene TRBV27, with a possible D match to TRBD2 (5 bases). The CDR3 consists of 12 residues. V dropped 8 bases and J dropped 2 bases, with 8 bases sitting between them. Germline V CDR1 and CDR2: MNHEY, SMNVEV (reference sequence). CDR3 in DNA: TGTGCCAGCCGGGGTTTCACAGATACGCAGTATTTT. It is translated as CASRGFTDTQYF.

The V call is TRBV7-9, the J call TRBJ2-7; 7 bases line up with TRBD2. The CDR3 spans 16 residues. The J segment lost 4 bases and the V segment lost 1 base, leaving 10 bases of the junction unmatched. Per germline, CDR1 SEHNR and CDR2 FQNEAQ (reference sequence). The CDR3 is CASSLVGGGSDYEQYF. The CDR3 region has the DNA TGTGCCAGCAGCTTAGTCGGGGGAGGGTCAGATTACGAGCAGTACTTC.

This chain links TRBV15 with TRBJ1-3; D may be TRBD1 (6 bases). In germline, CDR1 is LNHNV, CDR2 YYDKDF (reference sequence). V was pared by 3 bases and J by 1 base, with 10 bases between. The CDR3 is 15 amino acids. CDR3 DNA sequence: TGTGCCACCAGCAGCCTCACAGGGTCTGGAAACACCATATATTTT. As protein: CATSSLTGSGNTIYF.

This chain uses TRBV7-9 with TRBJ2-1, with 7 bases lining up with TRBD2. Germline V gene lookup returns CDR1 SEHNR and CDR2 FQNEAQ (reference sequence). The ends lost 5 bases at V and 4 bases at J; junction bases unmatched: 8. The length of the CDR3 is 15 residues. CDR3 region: CASSPRLARYNEQFF. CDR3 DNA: TGTGCCAGCAGCCCCAGACTAGCTAGGTACAATGAGCAGTTCTTC.

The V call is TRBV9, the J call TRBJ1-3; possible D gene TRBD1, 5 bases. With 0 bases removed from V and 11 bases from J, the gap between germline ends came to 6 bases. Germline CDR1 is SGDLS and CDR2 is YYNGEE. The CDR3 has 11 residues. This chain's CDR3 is CASSVGRAIYF. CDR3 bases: TGTGCCAGCAGCGTAGGCAGGGCCATATATTTT. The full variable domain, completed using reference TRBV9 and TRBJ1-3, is DSGVTQTPKHLITATGQRVTLRCSPRSGDLSVYWYQQSLDQGLQFLIQYYNGEERAKGNILERFSAQQFPDLHSELNLSSLELGDSALYFCASSVGRAIYFGEGSWLTVV.

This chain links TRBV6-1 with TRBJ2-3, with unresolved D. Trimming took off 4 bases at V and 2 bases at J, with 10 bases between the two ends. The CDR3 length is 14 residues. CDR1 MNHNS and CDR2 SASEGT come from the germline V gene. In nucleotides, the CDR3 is TGTGCCAGCAGTGTCTCACCCTACACAGATACGCAGTATTTT. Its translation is CASSVSPYTDTQYF.

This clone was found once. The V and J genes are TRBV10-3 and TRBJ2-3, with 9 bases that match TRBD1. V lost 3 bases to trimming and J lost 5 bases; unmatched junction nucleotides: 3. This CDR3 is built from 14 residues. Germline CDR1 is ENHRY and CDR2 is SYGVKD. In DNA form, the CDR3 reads TGTGCCATCAGTGATAGACAGGGGGAAGATACGCAGTATTTT. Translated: CAISDRQGEDTQYF.